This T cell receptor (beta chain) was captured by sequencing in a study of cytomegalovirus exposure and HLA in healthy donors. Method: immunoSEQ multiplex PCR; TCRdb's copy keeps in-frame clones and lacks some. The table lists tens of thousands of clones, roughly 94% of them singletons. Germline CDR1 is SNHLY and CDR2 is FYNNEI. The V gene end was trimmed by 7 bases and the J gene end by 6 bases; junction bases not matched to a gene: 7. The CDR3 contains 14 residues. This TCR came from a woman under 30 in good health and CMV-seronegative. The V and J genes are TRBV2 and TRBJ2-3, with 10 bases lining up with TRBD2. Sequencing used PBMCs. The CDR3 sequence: CASMERGGLDTQYF. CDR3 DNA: TGTGCCAGCATGGAGCGGGGGGGCCTTGATACGCAGTATTTT.